The 17 T cell receptor beta chains below all came from one sample that was sequenced in a study of shared clonotypes between healthy human individuals (dated by TCRdb to the early 2020s). The library was produced with the immunoSEQ multiplex PCR assay. This immuneACCESS table, as held by TCRdb, lists in-frame sequences with V and J called but not all clones. Of the missing ones, under half trace to an unresolved V gene in checked studies; the others have no known cause. The sample includes approximately 720,000 clones, with about two thirds observed a single time. Around 1.8% of the sample goes to the ten largest clones. Sequenced material: memory CD4+ T cells sorted from blood. Per the publication, the cell subset or site label means: CD45RA-negative fraction. The receptors derive from a young woman in good health.

As for this clone: A far larger clone is off by one base, so a read error is likely. The sample contains more than one DNA sequence encoding this CDR3. The chain couples TRBV7-2 to TRBJ2-7; 7 bases map to TRBD2. CDR3 size: 14 residues. The junction had 4 bases not matched to a gene; V was cut back by 5 bases and J by 0 bases. CDR1 is SGHTA and CDR2 is FQGNSA in the germline V gene. CDR3 DNA: TGTGCCAGCAGCCTACAGCGGGACTCCTACGAGCAGTACTTC. Encoded protein: CASSLQRDSYEQYF.

J is TRBJ1-3 and V is TRBV2; D is possibly TRBD1 (6 bases). V gave up 4 bases and J gave up 8 bases, with 12 bases separating them. Germline lookup yields CDR1 SNHLY and CDR2 FYNNEI. The CDR3 length is 13 residues. The CDR3 loop is CASSGFRGDTIYF. In nucleotides, the CDR3 is TGTGCCAGCAGTGGTTTCAGGGGAGACACCATATATTTT.

This chain joins TRBV2 and TRBJ2-7, with 7 bases lining up with TRBD1. This CDR3 has 14 amino acids. The germline V gene encodes CDR1 SNHLY and CDR2 FYNNEI. V lost 4 bases, J lost 3 bases, and 6 bases stayed unmatched. The CDR3 DNA sequence: TGTGCCAGCAGTGGGAGACAGGGCTTCTACGAGCAGTACTTC. As protein: CASSGRQGFYEQYF.

The J gene is TRBJ1-5, the V gene TRBV28, with D unclear. The V gene's germline CDR1 is MDHEN and CDR2 SYDVKM. The CDR3 contains 13 residues. V was trimmed by 5 bases and J by 5 bases, leaving 10 bases between them. Written as DNA, the CDR3 is TGTGCCAGCAGTCTCTCCCTACATCAGCCCCAGCATTTT. Amino acid sequence: CASSLSLHQPQHF.

The rearrangement joins TRBV28 to TRBJ1-5; D is ambiguous. CDR3 size: 17 residues. The V gene's germline CDR1 is MDHEN and CDR2 SYDVKM. The ends were cut back, 6 bases at V and 2 bases at J, with 20 bases in the middle. Here the CDR3 DNA reads TGTGCCAGCAGCGTTAGGGCCGGATTAAAGGGCAATCAGCCCCAGCATTTT. It specifies CASSVRAGLKGNQPQHF.

J is TRBJ2-7 and V is TRBV7-8; weak D call: TRBD2 (7 bases). Germline-derived CDR1 and CDR2 are SGHVS and FQNEAQ. The V gene lost 1 base and the J gene lost 9 bases, with 10 bases spanning the gap. The CDR3 loop spans 12 amino acids. The DNA of the CDR3 is TGTGCCAGCAGCTTAGAGGGGGGGCGGCAGTACTTC. Protein product: CASSLEGGRQYF.

The rearrangement links TRBV18 to TRBJ2-7; D possibly corresponds to TRBD2 (5 bases). The CDR3 totals 15 residues. Germline V lookup: CDR1 KGHSH, CDR2 LQKENI. Trimming removed 1 base at V and 0 bases at J, with 10 bases between. The chain's CDR3 is CASSPLRGSSYEQYF. Here the CDR3 DNA reads TGTGCCAGCTCACCACTTCGGGGAAGCTCCTACGAGCAGTACTTC.

This clone was recorded a few times. The chain employs TRBV7-9 and TRBJ2-7; a weak D match, TRBD2 (6 bases). V gave up 4 bases and J gave up 6 bases, with 16 bases separating them. Germline lookup yields CDR1 SEHNR and CDR2 FQNEAQ (reference sequence). CDR3 length equals 14 residues. CDR3 nucleotide sequence: TGTGCCAGCAGCTCCCCCGGAGGGCTCGGCGAGCAGTACTTC. Amino acids: CASSSPGGLGEQYF. The entire variable domain, with the rest obtained from reference TRBV7-9 and TRBJ2-7, is as follows: DTGVSQNPRHKITKRGQNVTFRCDPISEHNRLYWYRQTLGQGPEFLTYFQNEAQLEKSRLLSDRFSAERPKGSFSTLEIQRTEQGDSAMYLCASSSPGGLGEQYFGPGTRLTVT.

The chain employs TRBV27 and TRBJ2-5, with 9 bases identical to TRBD1. CDR1 and CDR2 (germline): MNHEY, SMNVEV (reference sequence). This CDR3 has 15 residues. With V trimmed by 2 bases and J by 5 bases, 6 bases remained unmatched. The CDR3 DNA reads TGTGCCAGCAGTTTACAGTACGGACAGGGGGAGACCCAGTACTTC. Residues: CASSLQYGQGETQYF.

V and J are TRBV5-4 and TRBJ2-2; D is perhaps TRBD2 (6 bases). From germline, CDR1 is SGHNT and CDR2 YYREEE (reference sequence). The V end lost 4 bases, the J end lost 4 bases, and 20 bases lay between the germline ends. This CDR3 is 17 amino acids long. The CDR3 here is CASSPLGPQGGTGELFF. The DNA of the CDR3 is TGTGCCAGCAGCCCCCTAGGTCCCCAGGGAGGCACCGGGGAGCTGTTTTTT. Filled out from reference TRBV5-4 and TRBJ2-2, the complete variable domain reads ETGVTQSPTHLIKTRGQQVTLRCSSQSGHNTVSWYQQALGQGPQFIFQYYREEENGRGNFPPRFSGLQFPNYSSELNVNALELDDSALYLCASSPLGPQGGTGELFFGEGSRLTVL.

The chain combines TRBV19 with TRBJ1-1; D gene unclear. Trimming took off 6 bases at V and 3 bases at J, with 8 bases between the two ends. CDR1 is LNHDA and CDR2 is SQIVND in the germline V gene (reference sequence). CDR3 length: 12 residues. The CDR3: CASRERDTEAFF. The CDR3 DNA reads as TGTGCCAGTAGGGAGCGGGACACTGAAGCTTTCTTT.

This chain joins TRBV5-5 and TRBJ2-7; the match to TRBD2 covers 7 bases. V was clipped by 5 bases and J by 2 bases; unmatched bases: 4. Germline-derived CDR1 and CDR2 are SGHKS and YYEKEE (reference sequence). This CDR3 has 13 amino acids. The CDR3 DNA reads TGTGCCAGCAGATCCGGGACTACCTACGAGCAGTACTTC. Protein: CASRSGTTYEQYF.

V gene TRBV14 combines with J gene TRBJ1-2; D not certain. Germline CDR1 and CDR2: SGHDN and FVKESK. Trimming pared 0 bases from V and 5 bases from J, leaving 7 bases between. The CDR3 loop spans 13 amino acids. The chain's CDR3 is CASSQDSQYGYTF. The DNA for the CDR3 is TGTGCCAGCAGCCAAGATTCTCAATATGGCTACACCTTC. The whole variable domain, remainder taken from reference TRBV14 and TRBJ1-2, is EAGVTQFPSHSVIEKGQTVTLRCDPISGHDNLYWYRRVMGKEIKFLLHFVKESKQDESGMPNNRFLAERTGGTYSTLKVQPAELEDSGVYFCASSQDSQYGYTFGSGTRLTVV.

The gene calls are TRBV18 and TRBJ2-7, with D possibly called TRBD1 or TRBD2 (5 bases each). The germline CDR1 and CDR2 sequences are KGHSH and LQKENI. The V end was cut by 3 bases, the J end by 3 bases, with 12 bases between. This CDR3 has 14 amino acids. The DNA of the CDR3 is TGTGCCAGCTCACCGTGGGACGGAAGCTACGAGCAGTACTTC. It is translated as CASSPWDGSYEQYF.

The chain couples TRBV4-1 to TRBJ2-7; no clear D. Germline-derived CDR1 and CDR2 are MGHRA and YSYEKL. V lost 0 bases and J 0 bases, leaving 12 bases between the germline ends. CDR3 length: 16 residues. CDR3 nucleotide sequence: TGCGCCAGCAGCCAAGAGAAGGCTAGGGCCTCCTACGAGCAGTACTTC. As protein: CASSQEKARASYEQYF.

This rearrangement joins TRBV6-1 to TRBJ2-3; D is perhaps TRBD2 (6 bases). Germline CDR1 MNHNS, CDR2 SASEGT. The V end was cut by 4 bases, the J end by 11 bases, with 22 bases between. The CDR3 is 15 residues long. The CDR3 DNA sequence: TGTGCCAGCAGTGTCGCGGGATCACCCACAGGCAGGCAGTATTTT. Residues: CASSVAGSPTGRQYF.

This clone was detected ten times or more. The CDR3 reads CASSLERWGSSGEQYF. The CDR3, as DNA: TGTGCCAGCAGTTTAGAGAGGTGGGGATCTTCAGGGGAGCAGTACTTC. The chain combines TRBV28 with TRBJ2-7; possible D gene TRBD1, 5 bases. V was shortened by 2 bases and J by 7 bases, with 21 bases between the two germline ends. Germline V gene data show CDR1 as MDHEN and CDR2 as SYDVKM. This CDR3 contains 16 residues.